Presented here are 19 T cell receptor beta chains from one specimen sequenced in a study of shared clonotypes between healthy human individuals. The naive CD8 population came from CD45RO-negative cells selected for CCR7, without terminally differentiated effector memory CD45RA+ cells. Libraries were prepared by immunoSEQ multiplex PCR; TCRdb keeps only in-frame clonotypes and omits some of them. The profile shows approximately 2,000,000 clones, over 85% of them singletons. The material sequenced was naive CD8+ T cells from PBMCs. The receptors were sampled from a man younger than 35 in good health. Some clones in this sample may be carry-over from other donors' samples.

The genes are TRBV14 and TRBJ1-2; D is unclear. This CDR3 is built from 15 residues. V lost 0 bases and J 8 bases, leaving 16 bases between the germline ends. From germline, CDR1 is SGHDN and CDR2 FVKESK. This CDR3 is CASSQDPPRSGGYTF. The CDR3 nucleotides are TGTGCCAGCAGCCAAGATCCGCCCCGATCCGGAGGCTACACCTTC.

This clone appeared a single time. The J gene is TRBJ2-7, the V gene TRBV7-9; TRBD2 agrees at 7 bases. V gave up 5 bases and J gave up 3 bases; unmatched junction bases: 10. Germline V gene data show CDR1 as SEHNR and CDR2 as FQNEAQ (reference sequence). This CDR3 comprises 15 residues. The CDR3 spells CASSPRAGARYEQYF. The CDR3 coding sequence is TGTGCCAGCAGCCCCAGGGCGGGAGCACGCTACGAGCAGTACTTC.

This clone was recorded a few times. Other DNA sequences in the same sample also yield this CDR3. The J gene is TRBJ1-2, the V gene TRBV27, with TRBD1 as a possible D gene (6 bases). Germline CDR1 MNHEY, CDR2 SMNVEV (reference sequence). This CDR3 region has 13 residues. V gave up 6 bases and J gave up 0 bases, with 8 bases separating them. This CDR3 reads CASSWGPNYGYTF. The CDR3 region has the DNA TGTGCCAGCAGCTGGGGGCCTAACTATGGCTACACCTTC.

The genes are TRBV6-5 and TRBJ2-1, with a weak D call TRBD2 (5 bases). The germline V and J ends were trimmed by 4 bases and 7 bases, with 17 bases remaining between them. The CDR3 runs 15 residues. Germline V CDR1 and CDR2: MNHEY, SVGAGI. The CDR3 DNA reads TGTGCCAGCAGTTCACCTTCGAGGGCGGGTAATGAGCAGTTCTTC. This encodes CASSSPSRAGNEQFF.

The V and J genes are TRBV7-9 and TRBJ1-4; 8 nucleotides line up with TRBD1. Unmatched junction bases numbered 6, after V lost 2 bases and J lost 4 bases. CDR1 is SEHNR and CDR2 is FQNEAQ in the germline V gene (reference sequence). CDR3 length: 16 amino acids. CDR3: CASSLREDRVNEKLFF. The CDR3 nucleotides are TGTGCCAGCAGCTTAAGGGAGGACAGGGTTAATGAAAAACTGTTTTTT. Full variable domain (rest looked up from reference TRBV7-9 and TRBJ1-4): DTGVSQNPRHKITKRGQNVTFRCDPISEHNRLYWYRQTLGQGPEFLTYFQNEAQLEKSRLLSDRFSAERPKGSFSTLEIQRTEQGDSAMYLCASSLREDRVNEKLFFGSGTQLSVL.

This rearrangement joins TRBV19 to TRBJ2-3; 8 nucleotides align to TRBD2. The germline V gene has CDR1 LNHDA and CDR2 SQIVND (reference sequence). This CDR3 comprises 19 residues. The ends lost 4 bases at V and 2 bases at J; junction bases unmatched: 17. CDR3 residues: CASSTPGLAPQGVTDTQYF. In DNA form, the CDR3 reads TGTGCCAGTAGTACCCCCGGACTAGCTCCCCAAGGGGTCACAGATACGCAGTATTTT. The variable domain in full, with the rest retrieved from reference TRBV19 and TRBJ2-3, is DGGITQSPKYLFRKEGQNVTLSCEQNLNHDAMYWYRQDPGQGLRLIYYSQIVNDFQKGDIAEGYSVSREKKESFPLTVTSAQKNPTAFYLCASSTPGLAPQGVTDTQYFGPGTRLTVL.

The chain combines TRBV14 with TRBJ2-1; 12 bases agree with TRBD2. V trimming: 2 bases; J trimming: 4 bases; junction bases outside the gene matches: 6. CDR3 size: 17 residues. In germline, CDR1 is SGHDN, CDR2 FVKESK. The DNA of the CDR3 is TGTGCCAGCAGCCAACACGGGACTAGCGGGCGTTACAATGAGCAGTTCTTC. The encoded protein is CASSQHGTSGRYNEQFF.

The chain uses TRBV30 and TRBJ1-5; D is perhaps TRBD1 (6 bases). The ends were cut back, 5 bases at V and 4 bases at J, with 15 bases in the middle. The CDR3 consists of 14 residues. CDR1 GTSNPN and CDR2 SVGIG come from the germline V gene (reference sequence). The CDR3 reads CAWGRGAWNQPQHF. Written as DNA, the CDR3 is TGTGCCTGGGGGAGGGGGGCCTGGAATCAGCCCCAGCATTTT.

This chain connects TRBV6-6 to TRBJ2-4, with D tentatively TRBD1 or TRBD2 (6 bases each). The CDR3 runs 15 residues. Germline V gives CDR1 MNHNY, CDR2 SVGAGI (reference sequence). V gave up 5 bases and J gave up 2 bases, with 13 bases separating them. DNA for the CDR3: TGTGCCAGCAGTACCCAGGGGAGGCCCAAAAACATTCAGTACTTC. This sequence encodes CASSTQGRPKNIQYF.

The CDR3 sequence: CASSGRWDRGEQYF. In DNA, the CDR3 is TGTGCCAGCAGCGGCCGGTGGGACAGGGGCGAGCAGTACTTC. This chain joins TRBV11-2 and TRBJ2-7; TRBD1 matches at 10 bases. Germline V CDR1 and CDR2: SGHAT, FQNNGV. The V and J ends lost 5 bases and 6 bases, in that order; junction bases with no gene match: 7. The CDR3 contains 14 residues.

The chain recombines TRBV14 with TRBJ2-6; D uncertain. Trimming stripped 0 bases from V and 1 base from J, with 10 bases between. The CDR3 runs to 17 residues. Germline V gene data show CDR1 as SGHDN and CDR2 as FVKESK. CDR3 loop: CASSQDFRKSGANVLTF. The CDR3 DNA is TGTGCCAGCAGCCAAGATTTCAGGAAATCTGGGGCCAACGTCCTGACTTTC. The full variable domain, completed using reference TRBV14 and TRBJ2-6, is EAGVTQFPSHSVIEKGQTVTLRCDPISGHDNLYWYRRVMGKEIKFLLHFVKESKQDESGMPNNRFLAERTGGTYSTLKVQPAELEDSGVYFCASSQDFRKSGANVLTFGAGSRLTVL.

The genes are TRBV6-1 and TRBJ2-1; D gene unclear. Germline values: CDR1 MNHNS, CDR2 SASEGT. Deletions cut 4 bases from V and 0 bases from J, with 10 bases between. CDR3 size: 15 residues. CDR3 DNA sequence: TGTGCCAGCAGTGTTTATCTCTTCTCCTACAATGAGCAGTTCTTC. Amino acid sequence: CASSVYLFSYNEQFF.

The chain couples TRBV21-1 to TRBJ2-7; TRBD2 was called by the table and not checked on the DNA. TRBV21-1 is shown as a pseudogene. The CDR3 loop spans 14 amino acids. CDR3 loop: CASRRAGGIYEQYF. The CDR3 bases are TGTGCCAGCAGACGAGCGGGAGGTATCTACGAGCAGTACTTC.

As DNA, the CDR3 is TGTGCCAGCAGCTTAGAGGGTTCGGGGGAGACTGAAGCTTTCTTT. Encoded protein: CASSLEGSGETEAFF. This rearrangement joins TRBV11-3 to TRBJ1-1, with D possibly matching TRBD1 (5 bases). Germline assignment: CDR1 SGHNT and CDR2 YENEEA. V was cut by 0 bases and J by 5 bases, with 13 bases left in between. This CDR3 spans 15 amino acids.

The chain is built from TRBV7-8 and TRBJ1-3; D not resolved. This CDR3 is built from 15 residues. The V gene's germline CDR1 is SGHVS and CDR2 FQNEAQ. Trimming left V 1 base short and J 0 bases short, with 7 bases between. The CDR3 loop is CASSLGGVSGNTIYF. As DNA, the CDR3 is TGTGCCAGCAGCTTAGGCGGGGTCTCTGGAAACACCATATATTTT.

The chain uses TRBV28 and TRBJ2-6, with D unresolved. CDR3 size: 16 residues. Per germline, CDR1 MDHEN and CDR2 SYDVKM. V lost 5 bases, J lost 2 bases, and 13 bases lay in between. CDR3 sequence: CASSAGGRPGANVLTF. For the CDR3, the DNA is TGTGCCAGCAGTGCAGGCGGACGTCCTGGGGCCAACGTCCTGACTTTC.

The V gene is TRBV28, the J gene TRBJ1-2; 11 nucleotides align to TRBD1. J gave up 1 base and V 8 bases, and 9 bases lay outside the gene matches. Looked up from germline, CDR1 is MDHEN and CDR2 is SYDVKM. The CDR3 consists of 16 residues. The CDR3 DNA reads as TGTGCCAGCTACTTCGGGACAGGGGGACATAACTATGGCTACACCTTC. The encoded protein is CASYFGTGGHNYGYTF.

Of note for this clone: The same CDR3 is also encoded by other DNA sequences in this sample. The J gene is TRBJ2-5, the V gene TRBV28; D ambiguous. CDR1 and CDR2 from the germline V gene are MDHEN and SYDVKM. Trimming left V 2 bases short and J 3 bases short, with 10 bases between. The CDR3 is made up of 14 amino acids. The CDR3, as DNA: TGTGCCAGCAGTTTACTGGCAGCTGAAGAGACCCAGTACTTC. The encoded protein is CASSLLAAEETQYF.

V is TRBV9 and J is TRBJ2-2, with D maybe TRBD1 (5 bases). V was pared by 7 bases and J by 2 bases, with 15 bases between. The germline gives CDR1 SGDLS, CDR2 YYNGEE. This CDR3 is built from 15 residues. The CDR3 loop is CASENGQGNTGELFF. The CDR3 region has the DNA TGTGCCAGCGAGAACGGGCAGGGAAACACCGGGGAGCTGTTTTTT.